What follows are 27 T cell receptor beta chains derived from one specimen sequenced in a study of cytomegalovirus exposure and HLA in healthy donors. PCR involved 60 Vbeta and 13 Jbeta primers. Libraries were prepared by immunoSEQ multiplex PCR; TCRdb keeps only in-frame clonotypes and omits some of them. The repertoire table contains 30,000 to 50,000 clones. Sample: PBMCs. These receptor sequences come from a woman between 25 and 40 years old in good health and CMV-seropositive.

This rearrangement joins TRBV4-2 to TRBJ1-1, with TRBD1 matching over 10 bases. This CDR3 spans 17 amino acids. Germline-derived CDR1 and CDR2 are LGHNA and YNFKEQ. The J segment lost 2 bases and the V segment lost 4 bases, leaving 10 bases of the junction unmatched. CDR3 region: CASSPRDRGEGNTEAFF. The CDR3 coding sequence is TGTGCCAGCAGCCCCCGGGACAGGGGCGAGGGAAACACTGAAGCTTTCTTT.

The CDR3 bases are TGTGCCAGCGCCACAGGGTTCAATTCACCCCTCCACTTT. Protein sequence: CASATGFNSPLHF. The rearrangement uses TRBV28 and TRBJ1-6; D perhaps matches TRBD1 (6 bases). CDR3 length equals 13 residues. V lost 8 bases, J lost 7 bases, and 12 bases lay in between. In germline, CDR1 is MDHEN, CDR2 SYDVKM. Combining the CDR3 with reference TRBV28 and TRBJ1-6 gives the whole variable domain DVKVTQSSRYLVKRTGEKVFLECVQDMDHENMFWYRQDPGLGLRLIYFSYDVKMKEKGDIPEGYSVSREKKERFSLILESASTNQTSMYLCASATGFNSPLHFGNGTRLTVT.

The chain carries TRBV7-9 and TRBJ2-7; D is possibly TRBD2 (7 bases). Germline loops: CDR1 SEHNR, CDR2 FQNEAQ (reference sequence). The CDR3 has 15 residues. V was trimmed by 5 bases and J by 7 bases, leaving 21 bases between them. The CDR3 is CASSAGWGQGGEQYF. DNA for the CDR3: TGTGCCAGCAGCGCCGGCTGGGGGCAGGGAGGGGAGCAGTACTTC.

The chain joins TRBV7-2 to TRBJ2-5; TRBD2 is a possible D gene (5 bases). The CDR3 totals 14 residues. Germline-derived CDR1 and CDR2 are SGHTA and FQGNSA. V was pared by 4 bases and J by 5 bases, with 14 bases between. The CDR3 nucleotides are TGTGCCAGCAGCTCACAGCGGAGGTCGGAGACCCAGTACTTC. This translates into CASSSQRRSETQYF.

The genes are TRBV6-1 and TRBJ1-5, with 11 bases fitting TRBD1. The CDR3 extends over 15 amino acids. Trimming removed 7 bases from V and 5 bases from J; junction bases left unmatched: 7. CDR1 is MNHNS and CDR2 is SASEGT in the germline V gene. In DNA form, the CDR3 reads TGTGCCAGCAACATAAGGACAGGGGGCCATCAGCCCCAGCATTTT. Translated, it gives CASNIRTGGHQPQHF.

The J gene is TRBJ2-7, the V gene TRBV5-1, with D unclear. Looked up from germline, CDR1 is SGHRS and CDR2 is YFSETQ. V lost 3 bases and J 1 base, leaving 8 bases between the germline ends. The length of the CDR3 is 13 residues. CDR3 loop: CASSSGFSYEQYF. CDR3 DNA sequence: TGCGCCAGCAGCTCCGGGTTTTCCTACGAGCAGTACTTC.

The chain has TRBV4-1 and TRBJ1-5; TRBD1 matches at 7 bases. After removal of 5 bases from V and 4 bases from J, the junction contained 8 bases not matched to a gene. CDR1 and CDR2 (germline): MGHRA, YSYEKL. The CDR3 contains 15 residues. The CDR3 DNA sequence: TGCGCCAGCAGCGATACAGGGGACCCTAATCAGCCCCAGCATTTT. It yields the protein CASSDTGDPNQPQHF.

The CDR3 bases are TGTGCCAGCAGGCGTCAGGAGGCTCAGCCCCAGCATTTT. Protein: CASRRQEAQPQHF. The V and J genes are TRBV27 and TRBJ1-5; D ambiguous. CDR3 length: 13 amino acids. Germline V gene sequence: CDR1 MNHEY, CDR2 SMNVEV (reference sequence). V dropped 6 bases and J dropped 6 bases, with 12 bases sitting between them.

CDR3 sequence: CASADKNSYEQYF. CDR3 in DNA: TGTGCCAGCGCGGACAAAAACTCCTACGAGCAGTACTTC. This chain links TRBV15 with TRBJ2-7, with D tentatively TRBD1 (5 bases). Trimming cost V 10 bases and J 0 bases, with 13 bases left between them. The CDR3 runs to 13 residues. Germline V gives CDR1 LNHNV, CDR2 YYDKDF (reference sequence). The entire variable domain, with the rest obtained from reference TRBV15 and TRBJ2-7, is as follows: DAMVIQNPRYQVTQFGKPVTLSCSQTLNHNVMYWYQQKSSQAPKLLFHYYDKDFNNEADTPDNFQSRRPNTSFCFLDIRSPGLGDTAMYLCASADKNSYEQYFGPGTRLTVT.

The chain couples TRBV7-2 to TRBJ1-2; D unclear. This CDR3 is 14 amino acids long. Germline values: CDR1 SGHTA, CDR2 FQGNSA. With 4 bases removed from V and 4 bases from J, the gap between germline ends came to 13 bases. The CDR3 protein is CASSSYGGRYGYTF. Written as DNA, the CDR3 is TGTGCCAGCAGCTCCTATGGCGGGCGCTATGGCTACACCTTC.

This chain joins TRBV7-9 and TRBJ1-4; the D gene is possibly TRBD1 (6 bases). V was cut by 5 bases and J by 8 bases, with 15 bases left in between. Germline assignment: CDR1 SEHNR and CDR2 FQNEAQ (reference sequence). CDR3 length: 14 amino acids. CDR3 nucleotide sequence: TGTGCCAGCAGCGAGGGGACATTGGGGGAAAAACTGTTTTTT. Residues: CASSEGTLGEKLFF.

V gene TRBV4-1 combines with J gene TRBJ1-5; tentative D call: TRBD1 (6 bases). With 1 base removed from V and 4 bases from J, the gap between germline ends came to 14 bases. CDR1 MGHRA and CDR2 YSYEKL come from the germline V gene. The CDR3 has 16 residues. In DNA form, the CDR3 reads TGCGCCAGCAGCCAAGCACAGGGAAGGGGGAATCAGCCCCAGCATTTT. It encodes CASSQAQGRGNQPQHF.

The V call is TRBV10-3, the J call TRBJ1-5; 9 nucleotides align to TRBD1. The ends lost 9 bases at V and 3 bases at J; junction bases unmatched: 6. Germline V gene lookup returns CDR1 ENHRY and CDR2 SYGVKD. The CDR3 length is 14 residues. CDR3 loop: CAIGRDRVNQPQHF. CDR3 nucleotide sequence: TGTGCCATTGGCCGGGACAGGGTCAATCAGCCCCAGCATTTT.

The rearrangement links TRBV19 to TRBJ2-1, with 10 bases fitting TRBD1. The germline V gene has CDR1 LNHDA and CDR2 SQIVND (reference sequence). The CDR3 runs to 15 residues. With V trimmed by 5 bases and J by 3 bases, 4 bases remained unmatched. CDR3 DNA sequence: TGTGCCAGTAGTCCCGGACAGGGGGACTACAATGAGCAGTTCTTC. It specifies CASSPGQGDYNEQFF.

The V gene is TRBV5-6, the J gene TRBJ2-5, with 10 nucleotides matching TRBD1. Germline CDR1 is SGHDT and CDR2 is YYEEEE. The ends lost 4 bases at V and 5 bases at J; junction bases unmatched: 8. The CDR3 is 15 residues long. The CDR3 protein is CASSNDRGPGETQYF. CDR3 in DNA: TGTGCCAGCAGCAACGACAGGGGGCCGGGGGAGACCCAGTACTTC.

The V gene is TRBV21-1, the J gene TRBJ1-5; the table's D gene call, TRBD1, was not cross checked with the DNA. TRBV21-1 is listed as a pseudogene. The CDR3 runs to 20 residues. The CDR3 DNA sequence: TGTGCCAGCAGCAAAGAGCCCCACTCTCGTACGGACAGGGTCAATCAGCCCCAGCATTTT. Its translation: CASSKEPHSRTDRVNQPQHF.

V usage is TRBV6-4 and J usage is TRBJ1-5, with TRBD1 as a possible D gene (5 bases). The CDR3 length is 13 residues. Germline V gene sequence: CDR1 MRHNA, CDR2 SNTAGT. V was cut by 5 bases and J by 1 base, with 6 bases left in between. The CDR3 DNA is TGTGCCAGCAGTCCAGGGAGCAATCAGCCCCAGCATTTT. Amino acid sequence: CASSPGSNQPQHF.

J is TRBJ1-1 and V is TRBV5-1; D perhaps matches TRBD1 (6 bases). The length of the CDR3 is 16 residues. The germline gives CDR1 SGHRS, CDR2 YFSETQ. V was cut by 4 bases and J by 5 bases, with 21 bases left in between. CDR3 in amino acids: CASSRGQTLEGTEAFF. The CDR3 bases are TGCGCCAGCAGCCGAGGACAGACTCTTGAAGGAACTGAAGCTTTCTTT.

The gene calls are TRBV2 and TRBJ1-5; 7 bases match TRBD1. V lost 1 base to trimming and J lost 6 bases; unmatched junction nucleotides: 12. The CDR3 has 17 amino acids. From germline, CDR1 is SNHLY and CDR2 FYNNEI. CDR3 nucleotides: TGTGCCAGCAGTGAAGGAGTGTGGAGGGGGCGGGCTCAGCCCCAGCATTTT. This gives the protein CASSEGVWRGRAQPQHF.

The V gene is TRBV6-1, the J gene TRBJ2-7, with TRBD1 matching 8 bases. CDR1 and CDR2 from the germline V gene are MNHNS and SASEGT. After removal of 11 bases from V and 3 bases from J, the junction contained 12 bases not matched to a gene. The length of the CDR3 is 14 residues. CDR3 in amino acids: CALKDRDRFYEQYF. In nucleotides, the CDR3 is TGTGCCCTCAAGGACAGGGACAGGTTCTACGAGCAGTACTTC.

The gene calls are TRBV5-8 and TRBJ2-2, with 11 bases that match TRBD2. Losses at the gene ends were 5 bases for V and 6 bases for J; bases not matched to a gene: 12. Germline V gene data show CDR1 as SGHTS and CDR2 as YDEGEE. The CDR3 loop spans 17 amino acids. CDR3 coding DNA: TGTGCCAGCAGGAGGCCGGGACTAGCGGCGGGGTCCGGGGAGCTGTTTTTT. The encoded protein is CASRRPGLAAGSGELFF.

This sequence joins TRBV7-6 and TRBJ2-5; D remains unclear. The end of the DNA aligns better with TRBJ2-7, so the J call may be wrong. The germline CDR1 and CDR2 sequences are SGHVS and FNYEAQ. The CDR3 is 10 amino acids. CDR3 residues: CASSPYEQYF. The CDR3 nucleotides are TGTGCCAGCAGCCCTTACGAGCAGTACTTC.

The chain uses TRBV18 and TRBJ1-5; D is undetermined. The CDR3 contains 14 residues. Per germline, CDR1 KGHSH and CDR2 LQKENI. Trimming shortened V by 2 bases and J by 5 bases, and 10 bases separated the two germline ends. This CDR3 reads CASSPGGDHQPQHF. CDR3 nucleotide sequence: TGTGCCAGCTCACCAGGCGGGGATCATCAGCCCCAGCATTTT.

The chain couples TRBV19 to TRBJ1-1, with 10 bases that match TRBD1. This CDR3 is built from 13 residues. The germline gives CDR1 LNHDA, CDR2 SQIVND (reference sequence). V lost 3 bases to trimming and J lost 6 bases; unmatched junction nucleotides: 1. The CDR3 is CASSMDRGSEAFF. The CDR3 DNA sequence: TGTGCCAGTAGTATGGACAGGGGGTCTGAAGCTTTCTTT.

This rearrangement joins TRBV29-1 to TRBJ2-3, with TRBD2 matching over 9 bases. The germline V gene encodes CDR1 SQVTM and CDR2 ANQGSEA. The CDR3 has 14 residues. This CDR3 reads CSFSGRGGMDTQYF. For the CDR3, the DNA is TGCAGTTTTTCGGGGCGGGGGGGCATGGATACGCAGTATTTT.

The rearrangement uses TRBV27 and TRBJ2-7; possible D gene TRBD1, 6 bases. The ends were cut back, 2 bases at V and 0 bases at J, with 14 bases in the middle. The CDR3 has 16 residues. CDR1 is MNHEY and CDR2 is SMNVEV in the germline V gene (reference sequence). DNA of the CDR3: TGTGCCAGCAGTTTAAGTTGGGACATGGTCTCCTACGAGCAGTACTTC. Residues: CASSLSWDMVSYEQYF.

The chain employs TRBV7-9 and TRBJ1-4; maybe TRBD1 (6 bases). The CDR3 covers 15 residues. Trimming stripped 5 bases from V and 5 bases from J, with 15 bases between. Germline CDR1 and CDR2: SEHNR and FQNEAQ (reference sequence). As DNA, the CDR3 is TGTGCCAGCAGCCTAGAGGCAGGGGTGAATGAAAAACTGTTTTTT. Translated: CASSLEAGVNEKLFF.